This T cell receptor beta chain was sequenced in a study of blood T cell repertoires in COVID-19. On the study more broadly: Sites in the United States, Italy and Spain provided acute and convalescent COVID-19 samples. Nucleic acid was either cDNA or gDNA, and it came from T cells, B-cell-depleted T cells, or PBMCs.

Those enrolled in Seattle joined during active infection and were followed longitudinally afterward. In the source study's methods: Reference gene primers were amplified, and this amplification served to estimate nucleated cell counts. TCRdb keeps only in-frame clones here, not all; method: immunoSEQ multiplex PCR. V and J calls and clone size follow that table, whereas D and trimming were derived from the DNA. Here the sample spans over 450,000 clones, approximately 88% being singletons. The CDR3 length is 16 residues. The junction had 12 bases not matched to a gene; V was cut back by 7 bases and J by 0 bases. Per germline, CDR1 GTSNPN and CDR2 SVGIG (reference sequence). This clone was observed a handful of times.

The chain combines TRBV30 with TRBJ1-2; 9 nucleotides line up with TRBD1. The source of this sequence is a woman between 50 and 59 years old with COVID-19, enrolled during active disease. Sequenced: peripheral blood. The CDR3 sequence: CASPGDRVGANYGYTF. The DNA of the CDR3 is TGTGCCTCCCCGGGGGACAGGGTAGGAGCTAACTATGGCTACACCTTC.